This T cell receptor beta chain was identified in a study of T cells in localized non-small cell lung cancer. Study results and limitations: When the top 100 tumor clones were examined, a median about 60 of them also appeared in the adjacent lung, which was paired and uninvolved.

Turning to this clone: Its specificity is not known.

The CDR3 loop spans 12 amino acids. CDR1 and CDR2 from the germline V gene are SEHNR and FQNEAQ (reference sequence). V was cut by 7 bases and J by 5 bases, with 11 bases left in between. Generated by immunoSEQ multiplex PCR, the TCRdb table keeps only in-frame clones and is missing some. The sample contains 75,000 to 95,000 clones, about 91% of which appear only once. The TCR was taken from a man aged 35 to 69 with stage I squamous cell lung carcinoma. The material was peripheral blood, obtained before any cancer treatment. The V gene is TRBV7-9, the J gene TRBJ2-5; TRBD2 might be the D (6 bases). CDR3 amino acids: CASTFRGETQYF. The CDR3 DNA reads TGTGCCAGCACCTTTCGGGGGGAGACCCAGTACTTC.